A selection of T cell receptor beta chains follows, all from one sample in a study of T cell responses to AZD1222 COVID-19 vaccine. TCRdb keeps only in-frame clones here, not all; method: immunoSEQ multiplex PCR. The table lists around 150,000 clones, 90% to 95% of them singletons. Source: peripheral blood, taken 28 days after the second AZD1222 dose. Every receptor here comes from an adult who received the AZD1222 COVID-19 vaccine. CDR3s include the opening cysteine and the closing phenylalanine or tryptophan. D genes are given only for firm matches. Clone size, where shown, is once, few, many, or a class for clones that have expanded.

J gene: TRBJ2-7
V gene: TRBV3-1/TRBV3-2
D gene: NA
clone size: NA
CDR3 DNA: TGTGCCAGCAGCCCTGGAAGTGGTCAGGGCCTTTGGGACGAGCAGTACTTC
CDR3 protein: CASSPGSGQGLWDEQYF

J gene: TRBJ1-6
V gene: TRBV27
D gene: NA
clone size: NA
CDR3 DNA: TGTGCCAGCAGTTTGACAAGGGAGTACGGAAATTCACCCCTCCACTTT
CDR3 protein: CASSLTREYGNSPLHF

J gene: TRBJ2-2
V gene: TRBV12-3/TRBV12-4
D gene: NA
clone size: NA
CDR3 DNA: TGTGCCAGCAGCCTCGGCTTGGAGCTGTTTTTT
CDR3 protein: CASSLGLELFF

J gene: TRBJ1-5
V gene: TRBV5-5
D gene: NA
clone size: NA
CDR3 DNA: TGTGCCAGCAGCCCTATCCGGGGGGCGAATCAGCCCCAGCATTTT
CDR3 protein: CASSPIRGANQPQHF

J gene: TRBJ1-1
V gene: TRBV4-1
D gene: NA
clone size: NA
CDR3 DNA: TGCGCCAGCAGCCAACATCAGGGAATCACTGAAGCTTTCTTT
CDR3 protein: CASSQHQGITEAFF

J gene: TRBJ2-7
V gene: TRBV7-2
D gene: TRBD2
clone size: once
CDR3 DNA: TGTGCCAGCAGCTTACGAACTAGCGGGACCTACGAGCAGTACTTC
CDR3 protein: CASSLRTSGTYEQYF

J gene: TRBJ1-5
V gene: TRBV28
D gene: NA
clone size: NA
CDR3 DNA: TGTGCCAGCAGTTTAGGCAGCCACAGCAATCAGCCCCAGCATTTT
CDR3 protein: CASSLGSHSNQPQHF

J gene: TRBJ2-5
V gene: TRBV19
D gene: NA
clone size: NA
CDR3 DNA: TGTGCCAGTAGTATACACAAACAAGAGACCCAGTACTTC
CDR3 protein: CASSIHKQETQYF

J gene: TRBJ1-1
V gene: TRBV10-2
D gene: NA
clone size: NA
CDR3 DNA: TGCGCCAGCAGTGTGGGCAAGCTGAACACTGAAGCTTTCTTT
CDR3 protein: CASSVGKLNTEAFF

J gene: TRBJ1-3
V gene: TRBV28
D gene: TRBD1
clone size: NA
CDR3 DNA: TGTGCCAGCGCCGGTCAGGGACAGGGTGAAAACACCATATATTTT
CDR3 protein: CASAGQGQGENTIYF

J gene: TRBJ1-6
V gene: TRBV18
D gene: TRBD1
clone size: NA
CDR3 DNA: TGTGCCAGCTCCCGGGACAGGGCTAATTCACCCCTCCACTTT
CDR3 protein: CASSRDRANSPLHF

J gene: TRBJ2-5
V gene: TRBV12-5
D gene: TRBD1
clone size: once
CDR3 DNA: TGTGCTAGTGGTTTGGGGACAGGGGGGAACCAAGAGACCCAGTACTTC
CDR3 protein: CASGLGTGGNQETQYF

J gene: TRBJ2-3
V gene: TRBV18
D gene: TRBD2
clone size: NA
CDR3 DNA: TGTGCCAGCTCACCACCGTCTAGCGGGCCCAGGGATACGCAGTATTTT
CDR3 protein: CASSPPSSGPRDTQYF

J gene: TRBJ2-5
V gene: TRBV27
D gene: NA
clone size: NA
CDR3 DNA: TGTGCCAGCCGCGGACATTTCCAAGAGACCCAGTACTTC
CDR3 protein: CASRGHFQETQYF

J gene: TRBJ1-1
V gene: TRBV5-4
D gene: NA
clone size: NA
CDR3 DNA: TGTGCCAGCAGCTTGGGAGGCGCGGCAGGGATGAGCACTGAAGCTTTCTTT
CDR3 protein: CASSLGGAAGMSTEAFF

J gene: TRBJ1-5
V gene: TRBV28
D gene: TRBD1
clone size: NA
CDR3 DNA: TGTGCCAGCAGCGACCCGGGACAGGGACGAAAGCCCCAGCATTTT
CDR3 protein: CASSDPGQGRKPQHF

J gene: TRBJ1-2
V gene: TRBV5-6
D gene: NA
clone size: once
CDR3 DNA: TGTGCCAGCAGCTCTTTGTGGGCCTATGGCTACACCTTC
CDR3 protein: CASSSLWAYGYTF

J gene: TRBJ1-5
V gene: TRBV30
D gene: NA
clone size: NA
CDR3 DNA: TGTGCCTGGGCTAGCCTGGGGAATCAGCCCCAGCATTTT
CDR3 protein: CAWASLGNQPQHF

J gene: TRBJ2-5
V gene: TRBV28
D gene: NA
clone size: once
CDR3 DNA: TGTGCCAGCAGTTTAGGCTTTCAAGAGACCCAGTACTTC
CDR3 protein: CASSLGFQETQYF

J gene: TRBJ2-3
V gene: TRBV27
D gene: NA
clone size: NA
CDR3 DNA: TGTGCCAGCAGTTCCCGCCTCCGGGACCTTTATTTT
CDR3 protein: CASSSRLRDLYF

J gene: TRBJ2-3
V gene: TRBV5-1
D gene: NA
clone size: NA
CDR3 DNA: TGCGCCAGCAGCTTGTCGCCAGCGGACCCCACAGATACGCAGTATTTT
CDR3 protein: CASSLSPADPTDTQYF

J gene: TRBJ2-7
V gene: TRBV29-1
D gene: TRBD1
clone size: NA
CDR3 DNA: TGCAGCGTTGAACCGGGACAGGGTAGAAGTGAGCAGTACTTC
CDR3 protein: CSVEPGQGRSEQYF

J gene: TRBJ1-1
V gene: TRBV12-5
D gene: TRBD1
clone size: NA
CDR3 DNA: TGTGCTAGTGGTTTATTTCGGACAGGGGCACGGGTGAACACTGAAGCTTTCTTT
CDR3 protein: CASGLFRTGARVNTEAFF

J gene: TRBJ1-1
V gene: TRBV6-5
D gene: TRBD1
clone size: NA
CDR3 DNA: TGTGCCAGCAGGAACAGGGGGCCCACTGAAGCTTTCTTT
CDR3 protein: CASRNRGPTEAFF

J gene: TRBJ2-2
V gene: TRBV15
D gene: NA
clone size: NA
CDR3 DNA: TGTGCCACCAGCAGAGAACGGACAGTTAACACCGGGGAGCTGTTTTTT
CDR3 protein: CATSRERTVNTGELFF

J gene: TRBJ2-1
V gene: TRBV9
D gene: NA
clone size: NA
CDR3 DNA: TGTGCCAGCAGCGTAGGGGCCAATGAGCAGTTCTTC
CDR3 protein: CASSVGANEQFF

J gene: TRBJ1-2
V gene: TRBV27
D gene: TRBD1
clone size: NA
CDR3 DNA: TGTGCCAGCAGTCCCGAGGGGGCACTACGGGGCTACACCTTC
CDR3 protein: CASSPEGALRGYTF

J gene: TRBJ2-1
V gene: TRBV15
D gene: NA
clone size: NA
CDR3 DNA: TGTGCCACCAGTACATACAGCACTAATAGTTCAGACAATGAGCAGTTCTTC
CDR3 protein: CATSTYSTNSSDNEQFF

J gene: TRBJ1-5
V gene: TRBV30
D gene: NA
clone size: NA
CDR3 DNA: TGTGCCTGGAGCGAGGGACCAACGCAGCCCCAGCATTTT
CDR3 protein: CAWSEGPTQPQHF

J gene: TRBJ1-1
V gene: TRBV30
D gene: NA
clone size: NA
CDR3 DNA: TGTGCCTGGAGTGTGGGGCGGGGGTTTACTGAAGCTTTCTTT
CDR3 protein: CAWSVGRGFTEAFF

J gene: TRBJ2-5
V gene: TRBV7-6
D gene: TRBD2
clone size: NA
CDR3 DNA: TGTGCCAGCAGTCCACTAGCGGGAGGAGGAGAGACCCAGTACTTC
CDR3 protein: CASSPLAGGGETQYF

J gene: TRBJ2-7
V gene: TRBV6-9
D gene: NA
clone size: NA
CDR3 DNA: TGTGCCAGCAGTTATCGGGAATGGATCTACGAGCAGTACTTC
CDR3 protein: CASSYREWIYEQYF

J gene: TRBJ2-1
V gene: TRBV7-8
D gene: NA
clone size: NA
CDR3 DNA: TGTGCCAGCAGCTCAGGGTTCAATGAGCAGTTCTTC
CDR3 protein: CASSSGFNEQFF

J gene: TRBJ1-1
V gene: TRBV7-9
D gene: NA
clone size: NA
CDR3 DNA: TGTGCCAGCAGCTTAGTGTCGGAGGGCACTGAAGCTTTCTTT
CDR3 protein: CASSLVSEGTEAFF

J gene: TRBJ2-1
V gene: TRBV28
D gene: TRBD1
clone size: NA
CDR3 DNA: TGTGCCAGCAGTTCGAACCCCGGGACAGGGAGCTATGAGCAGTTCTTC
CDR3 protein: CASSSNPGTGSYEQFF

J gene: TRBJ2-5
V gene: TRBV14
D gene: NA
clone size: NA
CDR3 DNA: TGTGCCAGCAGCCCCTCCCGGTCAGTTCGCGGAGCAGAGACCCAGTACTTC
CDR3 protein: CASSPSRSVRGAETQYF

J gene: TRBJ1-6
V gene: TRBV6-1
D gene: NA
clone size: NA
CDR3 DNA: TGTGCCAGCAGTGAATCGGGGGTCTCCTCACCCCTCCACTTT
CDR3 protein: CASSESGVSSPLHF

J gene: TRBJ1-4
V gene: TRBV2
D gene: NA
clone size: NA
CDR3 DNA: TGTGCCAGCAGTGAGGAAAGGGGACGGCCTAATGAAAAACTGTTTTTT
CDR3 protein: CASSEERGRPNEKLFF

J gene: TRBJ2-7
V gene: TRBV3-1/TRBV3-2
D gene: NA
clone size: NA
CDR3 DNA: TGTGCCAGCAACCAGGGTGGGTTTTACGAGCAGTACTTC
CDR3 protein: CASNQGGFYEQYF

J gene: TRBJ2-5
V gene: TRBV2
D gene: NA
clone size: once
CDR3 DNA: TGTGCCAGCAGTGAAGGGGACGGGAACTTAGGAACCCAGTACTTC
CDR3 protein: CASSEGDGNLGTQYF